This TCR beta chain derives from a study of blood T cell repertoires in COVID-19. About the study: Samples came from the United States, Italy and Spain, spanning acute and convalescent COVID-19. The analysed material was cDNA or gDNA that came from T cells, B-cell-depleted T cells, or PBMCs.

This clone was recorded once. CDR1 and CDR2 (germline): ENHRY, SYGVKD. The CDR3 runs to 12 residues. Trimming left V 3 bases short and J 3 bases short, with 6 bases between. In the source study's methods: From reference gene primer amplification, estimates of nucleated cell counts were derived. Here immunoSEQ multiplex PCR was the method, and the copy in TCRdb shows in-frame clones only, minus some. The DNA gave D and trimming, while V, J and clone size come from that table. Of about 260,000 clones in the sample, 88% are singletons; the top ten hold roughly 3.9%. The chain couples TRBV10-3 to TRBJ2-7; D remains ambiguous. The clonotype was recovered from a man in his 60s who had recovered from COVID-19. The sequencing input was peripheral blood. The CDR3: CAISEMSYEQYF. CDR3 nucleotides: TGTGCCATCAGTGAAATGAGCTACGAGCAGTACTTC.